This T cell receptor beta chain was sequenced during a study of blood T cell repertoires in COVID-19. The wider study: From the United States, Italy and Spain came samples of acute and convalescent COVID-19. Sample material is recorded as cDNA or gDNA derived from T cells, B-cell-depleted T cells, or PBMCs.

This CDR3 has 13 amino acids. Per the germline V gene, CDR1 is SGDLS and CDR2 is YYNGEE. Trimming stripped 0 bases from V and 4 bases from J, with 7 bases between. Per the authors' pipeline: Researchers report that nucleated cell counts were estimated from reference gene primer amplification. The method was immunoSEQ multiplex PCR; TCRdb's version includes in-frame clones alone and lacks a portion of them. For V, J and clone size, that table is used; D and trimming come from the DNA. The table has roughly 160,000 clones, roughly 85% seen once. The sequence was obtained from a woman of 80 years or more with acute or convalescent COVID-19. This chain connects TRBV9 to TRBJ2-5, with D tentatively TRBD1 (6 bases). Material for sequencing was peripheral blood. CDR3 residues: CASSVGGGETQYF. CDR3 nucleotide sequence: TGTGCCAGCAGCGTAGGAGGGGGAGAGACCCAGTACTTC.